Below, 14 T cell receptor beta chains from the same sample are listed, as sequenced in a study of blood T cell repertoires in COVID-19 (dated by TCRdb to 2018 to 2020). Library method: the immunoSEQ multiplex PCR assay. The table was pulled from immuneACCESS by TCRdb, which kept in-frame rearrangements only. Such tables lose some clones; where checked, under half of the loss comes from unresolved V genes, and the rest has no known cause. The sample yields 350,000 to 550,000 clones; 70% to 90% were counted once. The ten largest clones capture roughly 2% of the sample. The sequencing sample was made of PBMCs or T cells enriched from blood (not recorded which). The receptors originated from a young woman with acute COVID-19.

The rearrangement joins TRBV5-1 to TRBJ1-6; 9 nucleotides match TRBD1. V lost 0 bases, J lost 8 bases, and 12 bases stayed unmatched. Germline V gives CDR1 SGHRS, CDR2 YFSETQ. The CDR3 loop spans 18 amino acids. CDR3: CASSLGDPTGGAYSPLHF. In DNA form, the CDR3 reads TGCGCCAGCAGCTTGGGGGACCCTACAGGGGGCGCCTATTCACCCCTCCACTTT. Using reference TRBV5-1 and TRBJ1-6 for the parts outside the CDR3, the full variable domain is KAGVTQTPRYLIKTRGQQVTLSCSPISGHRSVSWYQQTPGQGLQFLFEYFSETQRNKGNFPGRFSGRQFSNSRSEMNVSTLELGDSALYLCASSLGDPTGGAYSPLHFGNGTRLTVT.

This chain links TRBV9 with TRBJ2-1, with TRBD1 identical over 10 bases. The CDR3 sequence is 16 residues long. V lost 1 base and J lost 7; bases outside the gene matches: 8. CDR1 SGDLS and CDR2 YYNGEE come from the germline V gene. CDR3 DNA sequence: TGTGCCAGCAGCGTATATCCGGGACAGGGGTTGAATGAGCAGTTCTTC. This encodes CASSVYPGQGLNEQFF.

J is TRBJ1-5 and V is TRBV19; TRBD1 matches at 8 bases. With V trimmed by 10 bases and J by 4 bases, 6 bases remained unmatched. Germline V gene data show CDR1 as LNHDA and CDR2 as SQIVND (reference sequence). The CDR3 is 13 amino acids. CDR3 sequence: CAIADRANQPQHF. DNA of the CDR3: TGTGCCATCGCGGACAGGGCGAATCAGCCCCAGCATTTT. The variable domain in full, with the rest retrieved from reference TRBV19 and TRBJ1-5, is DGGITQSPKYLFRKEGQNVTLSCEQNLNHDAMYWYRQDPGQGLRLIYYSQIVNDFQKGDIAEGYSVSREKKESFPLTVTSAQKNPTAFYLCAIADRANQPQHFGDGTRLSIL.

In DNA form, the CDR3 reads TGTGCCAGCAGGTCCGGGACAGGGGTCCGCAACGAGCAGTACTTC. This encodes CASRSGTGVRNEQYF. The rearrangement uses TRBV14 and TRBJ2-7; TRBD1 aligns across 10 bases. The CDR3 is 15 residues long. CDR1 and CDR2 from the germline V gene are SGHDN and FVKESK. Trimming cost V 6 bases and J 5 bases; bases outside gene matches: 10.

The count of this clone is one. This chain uses TRBV7-2 with TRBJ2-3, with a tentative D call TRBD2 (5 bases). The CDR3 has 16 residues. The germline V gene encodes CDR1 SGHTA and CDR2 FQGNSA. Trimming removed 5 bases at V and 2 bases at J, with 17 bases between. The chain's CDR3 is CASSLGGGSFTDTQYF. DNA for the CDR3: TGTGCCAGCAGCCTCGGAGGCGGTAGCTTCACAGATACGCAGTATTTT.

This clone has only a few counts. V usage is TRBV19 and J usage is TRBJ1-2; D remains ambiguous. V lost 6 bases to trimming and J lost 8 bases, with 22 bases between them. Germline CDR1 is LNHDA and CDR2 is SQIVND (reference sequence). The CDR3 loop spans 15 amino acids. The CDR3 coding sequence is TGTGCCAGTAGCGGAGCCGCCTTGAGCACATGGGGCTACACCTTC. Residues: CASSGAALSTWGYTF. Based on the CDR3 plus reference TRBV19 and TRBJ1-2, the full variable domain is DGGITQSPKYLFRKEGQNVTLSCEQNLNHDAMYWYRQDPGQGLRLIYYSQIVNDFQKGDIAEGYSVSREKKESFPLTVTSAQKNPTAFYLCASSGAALSTWGYTFGSGTRLTVV.

CDR3 coding DNA: TGCGCCAGCAGTGAGTCACGATGGACAGTCGACGAGGAAGAGACCCAGTACTTC. Protein sequence: CASSESRWTVDEEETQYF. The rearrangement uses TRBV10-1 and TRBJ2-5; D might be TRBD1 (6 bases). V dropped 0 bases and J dropped 3 bases, with 20 bases sitting between them. This CDR3 comprises 18 residues. Per germline, CDR1 WNHNN and CDR2 SYGVQD (reference sequence).

The chain joins TRBV6-2 or TRBV6-3 to TRBJ2-1; TRBD1 agrees at 9 bases. Germline values: CDR1 MNHEY, CDR2 SVGEGT. V trimming: 0 bases; J trimming: 2 bases; junction bases outside the gene matches: 8. The CDR3 sequence is 18 residues long. The CDR3 nucleotides read TGTGCCAGCAGTTACTCGAACAGGGGGCATCCTCCCTACAATGAGCAGTTCTTC. Its protein is CASSYSNRGHPPYNEQFF.

CDR3: CASSQEAGWGDEQFF. In nucleotides, the CDR3 is TGTGCCAGCAGCCAAGAAGCGGGTTGGGGGGATGAGCAGTTCTTC. The chain links TRBV3-1 (or the pseudogene TRBV3-2) to TRBJ2-1; TRBD2 is a possible D gene (6 bases). The CDR3 is made up of 15 amino acids. CDR1 and CDR2 (germline): LGHDT, YNNKEL (reference sequence). V lost 0 bases and J 8 bases, leaving 14 bases between the germline ends.

This clone appeared a single time. The chain is built from TRBV27 and TRBJ2-2; 7 bases are a match to TRBD2. The germline V gene encodes CDR1 MNHEY and CDR2 SMNVEV (reference sequence). The CDR3 length is 14 residues. The junction had 5 bases not matched to a gene; V was cut back by 7 bases and J by 3 bases. The CDR3 here is CASTVAGYTGELFF. CDR3 nucleotide sequence: TGTGCCAGCACCGTAGCGGGCTACACCGGGGAGCTGTTTTTT.

This chain links TRBV5-1 with TRBJ1-1, with D perhaps matching TRBD1 (5 bases). V was clipped by 2 bases and J by 3 bases, with 11 bases between them. Germline CDR1 SGHRS, CDR2 YFSETQ. The CDR3 is 14 residues long. The CDR3 DNA sequence: TGCGCCAGCAGCTTTCGTGGCAGGGACACTGAAGCTTTCTTT. This codes for CASSFRGRDTEAFF. The whole variable domain, filled in from reference TRBV5-1 and TRBJ1-1, reads KAGVTQTPRYLIKTRGQQVTLSCSPISGHRSVSWYQQTPGQGLQFLFEYFSETQRNKGNFPGRFSGRQFSNSRSEMNVSTLELGDSALYLCASSFRGRDTEAFFGQGTRLTVV.

Comment on this clone: The sample carries other DNA sequences with the same CDR3. The J gene is TRBJ2-7, the V gene TRBV20-1; no reliable D call. The CDR3 contains 11 residues. The germline V gene has CDR1 DFQATT and CDR2 SNEGSKA (reference sequence). V shed 4 bases and J shed 1 base, with 5 bases lying between them. CDR3 nucleotide sequence: TGCAGTGCTACGTTATCCTACGAGCAGTACTTC. Protein product: CSATLSYEQYF.

The chain is built from TRBV9 and TRBJ2-7, with D maybe TRBD1 (6 bases). Germline CDR1 SGDLS, CDR2 YYNGEE. The CDR3 loop spans 14 amino acids. The germline V and J ends were trimmed by 4 bases and 6 bases, with 17 bases remaining between them. The CDR3 DNA follows: TGTGCCAGCAGCTTATCGAGCGAACAGGGCGAGCAGTACTTC. Its protein is CASSLSSEQGEQYF.

This clone has only a few counts. The rearrangement uses TRBV15 and TRBJ1-5; possibly TRBD1 for D (6 bases). The CDR3 consists of 15 residues. V gave up 0 bases and J gave up 4 bases, with 10 bases separating them. Per germline, CDR1 LNHNV and CDR2 YYDKDF (reference sequence). The CDR3: CATSRDPGANQPQHF. The DNA of the CDR3 is TGTGCCACCAGCAGAGATCCAGGGGCGAATCAGCCCCAGCATTTT.